The entry that follows covers one T cell receptor beta chain sequence. Its specificity is not known. This CDR3 comprises 15 residues. The ends lost 3 bases at V and 7 bases at J; junction bases unmatched: 12. Germline V gives CDR1 PRHDT, CDR2 FYEKMQ (reference sequence). Time point defined: week 47, end of study. Topical imiquimod was applied with each vaccine dose, which held 300 ug of mutant IDH1 20-mer peptide. Assay used: immunoSEQ multiplex PCR; TCRdb lists only in-frame clones, some missing. The sample has about 94,000 clones, roughly nine tenths seen once; the top ten hold approximately 0.8%. This specimen belongs to a study of a mutant IDH1 vaccine in newly diagnosed glioma.

The chain combines TRBV13 with TRBJ2-7; 7 nucleotides align to TRBD1. The origin of this receptor is a woman aged 45 to 65 with glioma. The sequencing here drew on PBMCs, taken from a glioma patient whose treatment included an IDH1 peptide vaccine. CDR3 sequence (DNA): TGTGCCAGCAGCTTTTCCTGGACAGGCAGCTTGGAGCAGTACTTC. It yields the protein CASSFSWTGSLEQYF. The full variable domain, completed using reference TRBV13 and TRBJ2-7, is AAGVIQSPRHLIKEKRETATLKCYPIPRHDTVYWYQQGPGQDPQFLISFYEKMQSDKGSIPDRFSAQQFSDYHSELNMSSLELGDSALYFCASSFSWTGSLEQYFGPGTRLTVT.